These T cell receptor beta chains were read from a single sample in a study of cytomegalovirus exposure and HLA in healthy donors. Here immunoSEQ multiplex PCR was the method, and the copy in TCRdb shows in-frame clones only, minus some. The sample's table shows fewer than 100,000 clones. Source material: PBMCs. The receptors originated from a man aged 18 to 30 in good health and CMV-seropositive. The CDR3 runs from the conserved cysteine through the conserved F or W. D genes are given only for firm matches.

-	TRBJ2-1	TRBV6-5	CASSYLADNEQFF	TGTGCCAGCAGTTACTTGGCAGACAATGAGCAGTTCTTC
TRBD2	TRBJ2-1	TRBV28	CATLGLAGVGEQFF	TGTGCCACCTTGGGACTAGCGGGAGTTGGTGAGCAGTTCTTC
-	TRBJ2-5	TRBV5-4	CASSLGPIQETQYF	TGTGCCAGCAGCTTGGGGCCGATTCAAGAGACCCAGTACTTC
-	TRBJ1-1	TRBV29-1	CSGVVGGTWAEAFF	TGCAGCGGGGTAGTTGGGGGGACTTGGGCTGAAGCTTTCTTT
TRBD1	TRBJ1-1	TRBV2	CASSARDRVSGEAFF	TGTGCCAGCAGTGCCCGGGACAGGGTATCTGGTGAAGCTTTCTTT
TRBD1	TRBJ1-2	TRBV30	CAWSLRGLHYGYTF	TGTGCCTGGAGTCTCAGGGGGCTCCACTATGGCTACACCTTC
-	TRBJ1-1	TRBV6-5	CASRAGTIMNTEAFF	TGTGCCAGCAGGGCCGGGACAATCATGAACACTGAAGCTTTCTTT
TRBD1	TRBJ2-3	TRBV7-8	CASSPRGSGRTDTQYF	TGTGCCAGCAGCCCCAGGGGGTCGGGGCGCACAGATACGCAGTATTTT
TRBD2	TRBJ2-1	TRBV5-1	CASSSAGLAGGWNEQFF	TGCGCCAGCAGCTCGGCGGGACTAGCGGGAGGGTGGAATGAGCAGTTCTTC
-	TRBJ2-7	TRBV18	CASSPGQSYEQYF	TGTGCCAGCTCACCAGGACAGTCCTACGAGCAGTACTTC
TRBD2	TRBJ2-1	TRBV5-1	CASSPRTSGSYNEQFF	TGCGCCAGCAGCCCCCGGACTAGCGGATCCTACAATGAGCAGTTCTTC
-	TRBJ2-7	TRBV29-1	CSVEGVGDTTFYEQYF	TGCAGCGTTGAAGGGGTCGGGGACACCACCTTCTACGAGCAGTACTTC
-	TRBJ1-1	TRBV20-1	CSAREPGQFF	TGCAGTGCTAGAGAGCCGGGACAATTCTTT
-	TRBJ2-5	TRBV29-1	CSVEGFETQYF	TGCAGCGTTGAGGGCTTTGAGACCCAGTACTTC
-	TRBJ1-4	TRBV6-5	CASSYSAFGGEKLFF	TGTGCCAGCAGTTACTCCGCCTTCGGTGGTGAAAAACTGTTTTTT
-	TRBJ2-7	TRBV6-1	CASKRRDHEQYF	TGTGCCAGCAAAAGGAGGGACCACGAGCAGTACTTC
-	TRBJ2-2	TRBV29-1	CSVLPDNTPGELFF	TGCAGCGTCCTACCCGACAATACACCCGGGGAGCTGTTTTTT
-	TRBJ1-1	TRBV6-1	CASSGTSDTEAFF	TGTGCCAGCAGTGGAACCTCGGACACTGAAGCTTTCTTT
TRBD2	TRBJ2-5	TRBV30	CACALAGGPGSQYF	TGTGCCTGCGCCCTAGCGGGGGGGCCAGGGTCCCAGTACTTC
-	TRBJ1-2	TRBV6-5	CASSSPTYGSYGYTF	TGTGCCAGCAGTTCCCCCACGTACGGGTCCTATGGCTACACCTTC
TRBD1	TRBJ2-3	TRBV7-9	CASSFGDRVPDTQYF	TGTGCCAGCAGCTTCGGGGACAGGGTCCCAGATACGCAGTATTTT
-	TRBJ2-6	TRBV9	CASSWVDSPHVLTF	TGTGCCAGCAGCTGGGTGGACTCCCCACACGTCCTGACTTTC
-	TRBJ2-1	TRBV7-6	CASSLGDSLNNEQFF	TGTGCCAGCAGCTTAGGGGACTCATTGAACAATGAGCAGTTCTTC
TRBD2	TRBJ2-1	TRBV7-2	CASSFRISGNNEQFF	TGTGCCAGCAGCTTTCGTATTAGCGGGAACAATGAGCAGTTCTTC
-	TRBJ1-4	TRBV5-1	CASSLARGEKLFF	TGCGCCAGCAGCTTGGCCAGGGGTGAAAAACTGTTTTTT
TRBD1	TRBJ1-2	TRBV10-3	CAINPGQGGGYTF	TGTGCCATCAATCCGGGACAGGGAGGGGGCTACACCTTC
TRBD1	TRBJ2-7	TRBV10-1	CASSDGQAYEQYF	TGCGCCAGCAGTGATGGACAGGCCTACGAGCAGTACTTC
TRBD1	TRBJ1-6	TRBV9	CASSSAGTGGSPLHF	TGTGCCAGCAGCTCAGCCGGGACAGGGGGTTCACCCCTCCACTTT
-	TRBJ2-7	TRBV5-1	CASSSGPETYEQYF	TGCGCCAGCAGCAGCGGACCAGAAACTTACGAGCAGTACTTC
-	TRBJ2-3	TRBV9	CASSVLGTSDTQYF	TGTGCCAGCAGCGTCTTGGGCACATCAGATACGCAGTATTTT
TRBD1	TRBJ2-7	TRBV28	CASLRGDRLGEQYF	TGTGCCAGCCTCCGAGGGGACAGGCTTGGCGAGCAGTACTTC